Presented here are 29 T cell receptor beta chains from one specimen sequenced in a study of blood T cell repertoires in COVID-19. The data were produced by immunoSEQ multiplex PCR, yet TCRdb's version contains in-frame clones alone and is incomplete. The table shows 150,000 or so clones, with roughly 80% occurring only once. The sequencing sample was made of peripheral blood. Source of these receptors: a woman aged 50 to 60 with active or convalescent COVID-19.

This sequence joins TRBV7-8 and TRBJ2-7, with 7 bases aligning to TRBD2. The germline V gene encodes CDR1 SGHVS and CDR2 FQNEAQ. CDR3 length: 13 residues. V dropped 4 bases and J dropped 5; count of bases not matched to a gene: 5. The CDR3 reads CASSWMRENEQYF. The DNA of the CDR3 is TGTGCCAGCAGCTGGATGCGGGAGAACGAGCAGTACTTC.

This clone was detected only a few times. The J gene is TRBJ1-2, the V gene TRBV6-5; 7 positions agree with TRBD1. V dropped 8 bases and J dropped 8; count of bases not matched to a gene: 8. Germline V gene sequence: CDR1 MNHEY, CDR2 SVGAGI. CDR3 length equals 12 residues. The CDR3 DNA reads TGTGCCAGCCGAGACAGGGTGAAGGGCTACACCTTC. This gives the protein CASRDRVKGYTF.

This chain links TRBV6-5 with TRBJ1-3; TRBD1 agrees at 9 bases. This CDR3 region has 15 residues. Germline V CDR1 and CDR2: MNHEY, SVGAGI. J lost 4 bases, V lost 6 bases, and 7 bases had no gene match. CDR3 region: CASRPMTGGGNTIYF. Written as DNA, the CDR3 is TGTGCCAGCAGACCAATGACAGGGGGAGGAAACACCATATATTTT.

V is TRBV19 and J is TRBJ1-2, with D possibly matching TRBD1 (6 bases). Germline V gene sequence: CDR1 LNHDA, CDR2 SQIVND (reference sequence). This CDR3 is built from 12 residues. Trimming left V 6 bases short and J 8 bases short, with 13 bases between. The chain's CDR3 is CASSPFGGGYTF. The CDR3 bases are TGTGCCAGTAGCCCCTTTGGGGGCGGCTACACCTTC.

The J gene is TRBJ1-3, the V gene TRBV30; 7 positions match TRBD1. CDR3 length: 15 residues. Germline CDR1 reads GTSNPN; CDR2 reads SVGIG (reference sequence). V shed 3 bases and J 2 bases; nucleotides not matched to a gene: 7. The DNA for the CDR3 is TGTGCCTGGAGCGCAGGACAGGCCGCTGGAAACACCATATATTTT. Its translation: CAWSAGQAAGNTIYF.

The rearrangement joins TRBV19 to TRBJ1-1; weak D call: TRBD1 (5 bases). Germline V lookup: CDR1 LNHDA, CDR2 SQIVND (reference sequence). With 3 bases removed from V and 10 bases from J, the gap between germline ends came to 9 bases. The CDR3 has 11 amino acids. In DNA, the CDR3 is TGTGCCAGTAGTATGGGACTCTCAGCTTTCTTT. Translated, it gives CASSMGLSAFF.

This rearrangement joins TRBV7-2 to TRBJ1-2, with TRBD1 identical over 7 bases. Germline trimming cut 3 bases from V and 0 bases from J; bases unmatched to any gene: 7. Germline assignment: CDR1 SGHTA and CDR2 FQGNSA. The CDR3 length is 16 residues. The CDR3 nucleotides read TGTGCCAGCAGCTTGGAATCCGGGACAGCTAACTATGGCTACACCTTC. This codes for CASSLESGTANYGYTF.

The gene calls are TRBV7-2 and TRBJ2-3; TRBD2 agrees at 12 bases. The germline V gene encodes CDR1 SGHTA and CDR2 FQGNSA. The CDR3 totals 18 residues. With 4 bases clipped from V and 4 bases from J, the junction kept 12 bases outside the gene matches. The CDR3 sequence is CASSSSRLAGDLADTQYF. The CDR3 nucleotides are TGTGCCAGCAGCTCGAGCCGACTAGCGGGGGATTTGGCAGATACGCAGTATTTT.

The V and J genes are TRBV6-4 and TRBJ1-1, with 12 bases matching TRBD1. V lost 0 bases to trimming and J lost 6 bases; unmatched junction nucleotides: 2. The length of the CDR3 is 15 residues. Germline-derived CDR1 and CDR2 are MRHNA and SNTAGT. CDR3 region: CASSDSRDRGPEAFF. CDR3 nucleotides: TGTGCCAGCAGTGACTCGCGGGACAGGGGGCCTGAAGCTTTCTTT.

This rearrangement joins TRBV11-2 to TRBJ2-7, with 7 bases fitting TRBD1. Germline V lookup: CDR1 SGHAT, CDR2 FQNNGV. This CDR3 comprises 14 residues. V shed 7 bases and J 2 bases; nucleotides not matched to a gene: 8. The CDR3 nucleotides read TGTGCCAGCAACCGAGGGGGCACAACCTACGAGCAGTACTTC. This sequence encodes CASNRGGTTYEQYF. The variable domain in full, completed from reference TRBV11-2 and TRBJ2-7, reads EAGVAQSPRYKIIEKRQSVAFWCNPISGHATLYWYQQILGQGPKLLIQFQNNGVVDDSQLPKDRFSAERLKGVDSTLKIQPAKLEDSAVYLCASNRGGTTYEQYFGPGTRLTVT.

The chain employs TRBV6-2 or TRBV6-3 and TRBJ2-5, with 11 bases aligning to TRBD2. The length of the CDR3 is 16 residues. V gave up 4 bases and J gave up 5 bases; unmatched junction bases: 9. Germline CDR1 reads MNHEY; CDR2 reads SVGEGT. As DNA, the CDR3 is TGTGCCAGCAGTTCCAATAGCGGGGGGGCCCGTGAGACCCAGTACTTC. Residues: CASSSNSGGARETQYF.

The V call is TRBV5-1, the J call TRBJ1-1; 9 bases align to TRBD1. Germline V gene sequence: CDR1 SGHRS, CDR2 YFSETQ. The CDR3 has 15 amino acids. The J segment lost 3 bases and the V segment lost 2 bases, leaving 5 bases of the junction unmatched. The CDR3 nucleotides read TGCGCCAGCAGCTTAGACGACAGGGGGGACACTGAAGCTTTCTTT. This codes for CASSLDDRGDTEAFF.

The chain joins TRBV9 to TRBJ1-6; D is undetermined. V lost 4 bases, J lost 6 bases, and 11 bases lay in between. CDR1 and CDR2 from the germline V gene are SGDLS and YYNGEE. The CDR3 totals 14 residues. The CDR3: CASSLGGINSPLHF. CDR3 DNA: TGTGCCAGCAGCCTCGGCGGGATTAATTCACCCCTCCACTTT.

The V and J genes are TRBV5-5 and TRBJ1-2, with 7 bases lining up with TRBD1. CDR1 and CDR2 (germline): SGHKS, YYEKEE (reference sequence). The V and J ends lost 4 bases and 3 bases, in that order; junction bases with no gene match: 9. The CDR3 runs to 15 residues. CDR3 protein: CASSAPPGQDYGYTF. The CDR3 DNA is TGTGCCAGCAGCGCCCCTCCAGGACAGGACTATGGCTACACCTTC.

Only one count was recorded for this clone. The V and J genes are TRBV2 and TRBJ1-4, with D possibly TRBD1 on 5 matching bases. Trimming took 7 bases from V and 0 from J, leaving 9 bases between them. CDR1 is SNHLY and CDR2 is FYNNEI in the germline V gene. This CDR3 spans 14 amino acids. The CDR3 reads CASIETATNEKLFF. The CDR3 coding sequence is TGTGCCAGCATAGAGACAGCAACTAATGAAAAACTGTTTTTT.

V is TRBV24-1 and J is TRBJ1-6; no firm D call. Trimming took 10 bases from V and 11 from J, leaving 2 bases between them. The CDR3 has 8 amino acids. CDR1 is KGHDR and CDR2 is SFDVKD in the germline V gene. The CDR3 nucleotides are TGTGCCACTACACCCCTCCACTTT. Residues: CATTPLHF.

This sequence joins TRBV19 and TRBJ2-1, with TRBD1 matching 8 bases. The V segment lost 2 bases and the J segment 0 bases; nucleotides outside the gene matches: 6. This CDR3 has 17 amino acids. In germline, CDR1 is LNHDA, CDR2 SQIVND (reference sequence). The CDR3 is CASSIRTGSSSYNEQFF. CDR3 DNA sequence: TGTGCCAGTAGTATACGGACAGGGAGCAGCTCCTACAATGAGCAGTTCTTC.

The chain carries TRBV18 and TRBJ1-1; 9 bases map to TRBD1. The junction had 9 bases not matched to a gene; V was cut back by 3 bases and J by 4 bases. The germline V gene encodes CDR1 KGHSH and CDR2 LQKENI. This CDR3 spans 16 amino acids. The CDR3 DNA is TGTGCCAGCTCACCCACCCTGGGACAGGGAGTCACTGAAGCTTTCTTT. Residues: CASSPTLGQGVTEAFF.

This clone was detected only once. The chain joins TRBV4-2 to TRBJ1-3, with 9 bases that match TRBD1. CDR1 and CDR2 from the germline V gene are LGHNA and YNFKEQ. Trimming took 4 bases from V and 4 from J; bases not matched to a gene: 14. This CDR3 contains 18 residues. The CDR3 bases are TGTGCCAGCAGCCGAGTGTTCCGGGACAGGGTGAACGGAAACACCATATATTTT. It is translated as CASSRVFRDRVNGNTIYF.

This clone was counted a single time. This sample includes further DNA sequences coding for the same CDR3. This chain connects TRBV18 to TRBJ2-5; D gene uncertain. The CDR3 runs 13 residues. V dropped 2 bases and J dropped 2 bases, with 6 bases sitting between them. Germline-derived CDR1 and CDR2 are KGHSH and LQKENI. The CDR3 here is CASSPDRQETQYF. The CDR3 coding sequence is TGTGCCAGCTCACCAGATAGACAAGAGACCCAGTACTTC. Looking up the rest from reference TRBV18 and TRBJ2-5 gives the full variable domain: NAGVMQNPRHLVRRRGQEARLRCSPMKGHSHVYWYRQLPEEGLKFMVYLQKENIIDESGMPKERFSAEFPKEGPSILRIQQVVRGDSAAYFCASSPDRQETQYFGPGTRLLVL.

The chain recombines TRBV19 with TRBJ2-7; 7 bases are a match to TRBD1. The germline CDR1 and CDR2 sequences are LNHDA and SQIVND (reference sequence). The CDR3 runs 11 residues. The CDR3 nucleotides are TGTGCTACAGGGGTCGCCTACGAGCAGTACTTC. Translation gives CATGVAYEQYF.

As to this clone: The same CDR3 also results from other DNA sequences found in this sample. The V call is TRBV18, the J call TRBJ1-6, with 8 bases identical to TRBD1. J lost 7 bases, V lost 3 bases, and 2 bases had no gene match. The CDR3 loop spans 14 amino acids. Germline CDR1 reads KGHSH; CDR2 reads LQKENI. The CDR3: CASSPGQGNSPLHF. The CDR3 bases are TGTGCCAGCTCACCCGGACAGGGAAATTCACCCCTCCACTTT.

The chain couples TRBV27 to TRBJ1-5, with a possible D match to TRBD1 (6 bases). CDR1 and CDR2 from the germline V gene are MNHEY and SMNVEV (reference sequence). V was trimmed by 6 bases and J by 6 bases, leaving 18 bases between them. The CDR3 sequence is 15 residues long. CDR3 protein: CASSPRKGGSQPQHF. The CDR3 DNA is TGTGCCAGCAGCCCTCGCAAGGGGGGGAGTCAGCCCCAGCATTTT.

The rearrangement uses TRBV2 and TRBJ2-1; D unclear. CDR1 SNHLY and CDR2 FYNNEI come from the germline V gene. The CDR3 sequence is 17 residues long. Trimming took off 0 bases at V and 4 bases at J, with 16 bases between the two ends. Written as DNA, the CDR3 is TGTGCCAGCAGTGAAGCGCTGTCAGTCCCAAATTACAATGAGCAGTTCTTC. Amino acids: CASSEALSVPNYNEQFF.

The genes are TRBV5-4 and TRBJ2-5; perhaps TRBD2 as D (5 bases). Trimming removed 0 bases at V and 1 base at J, with 13 bases between. The V gene's germline CDR1 is SGHNT and CDR2 YYREEE (reference sequence). The CDR3 is 16 amino acids. CDR3 coding DNA: TGTGCCAGCAGCTTGGGGATTCGGGGTATCCAAGAGACCCAGTACTTC. Translation gives CASSLGIRGIQETQYF.

The chain joins TRBV6-5 to TRBJ1-3; TRBD1 matches 9 bases. CDR1 is MNHEY, CDR2 SVGAGI, per germline. V trimming: 7 bases; J trimming: 5 bases; junction bases outside the gene matches: 9. This CDR3 has 15 residues. The CDR3 nucleotides read TGTGCCAGCATCACTCCGGGACAGGGTCGAAACACCATATATTTT. Protein: CASITPGQGRNTIYF.

This clone was observed a single time. The genes are TRBV7-7 and TRBJ2-7, with TRBD1 identical over 7 bases. This CDR3 region has 15 residues. Unmatched junction bases numbered 9, after V lost 5 bases and J lost 2 bases. Germline V lookup: CDR1 SSHAT, CDR2 FNYEAQ (reference sequence). CDR3 bases: TGTGCCAGCAGCACCCAGCCCGGGACAGCCTACGAGCAGTACTTC. Translated, it gives CASSTQPGTAYEQYF.

V usage is TRBV5-5 and J usage is TRBJ2-2, with D unclear. The CDR3 length is 14 residues. V gave up 2 bases and J gave up 1 base, with 6 bases separating them. Germline values: CDR1 SGHKS, CDR2 YYEKEE (reference sequence). CDR3 nucleotides: TGTGCCAGCAGCTTAACAGTGAACACCGGGGAGCTGTTTTTT. Its translation is CASSLTVNTGELFF.

The chain employs TRBV7-3 and TRBJ1-6, with D unresolved. The CDR3 loop spans 13 amino acids. CDR1 is SGHTA, CDR2 FQGTGA, per germline. V lost 1 base and J 9 bases, leaving 7 bases between the germline ends. The DNA of the CDR3 is TGTGCCAGCAGCTTAATTGTGAGTTCACCCCTCCACTTT. As protein: CASSLIVSSPLHF.